This entry is about one T cell receptor beta chain. The antigen is unknown. These data originate in a study of graft-versus-host responses after intestinal transplantation. Study details: Multivisceral, liver-intestinal, or isolated intestinal transplants were given to recipients.

TCRdb's table, derived via immunoSEQ multiplex PCR, lists solely in-frame clones and lacks some. The sample lists 85,000 to 90,000 clones; more than 90% were seen once. This CDR3 comprises 16 residues. V shed 6 bases and J shed 0 bases, with 15 bases lying between them. The germline gives CDR1 SNHLY, CDR2 FYNNEI. The sequence derives from a human donor who received an intestinal transplant. The gene calls are TRBV2 and TRBJ1-5, with TRBD1 as a possible D gene (5 bases). This material consisted of unstimulated CD4+ T cells sorted from spleen or lymph node cells, taken before intestinal transplant. The CDR3 reads CASRGGAGYSNQPQHF. In DNA form, the CDR3 reads TGTGCCAGCAGGGGGGGTGCAGGGTATAGCAATCAGCCCCAGCATTTT.